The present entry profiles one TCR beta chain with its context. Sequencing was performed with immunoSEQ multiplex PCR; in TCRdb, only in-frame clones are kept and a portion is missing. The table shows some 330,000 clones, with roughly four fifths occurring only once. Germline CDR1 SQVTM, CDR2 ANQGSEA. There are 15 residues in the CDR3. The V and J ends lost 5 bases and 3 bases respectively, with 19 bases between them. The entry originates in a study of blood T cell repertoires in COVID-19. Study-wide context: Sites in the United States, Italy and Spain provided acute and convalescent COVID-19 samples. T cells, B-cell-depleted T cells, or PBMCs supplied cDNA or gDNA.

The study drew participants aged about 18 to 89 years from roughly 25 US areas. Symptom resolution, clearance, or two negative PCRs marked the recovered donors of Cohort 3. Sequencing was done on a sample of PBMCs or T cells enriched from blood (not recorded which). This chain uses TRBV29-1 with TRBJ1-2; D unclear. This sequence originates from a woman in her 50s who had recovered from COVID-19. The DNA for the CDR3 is TGCAGCGTTCTCGTCAAAAAAGCAGGCTACTATGGCTACACCTTC. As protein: CSVLVKKAGYYGYTF.